The entry that follows covers one TCR beta chain sequence. The data stem from a study of CD8 T cell repertoires and HIV-1 epitope variants. Overall study: Each of Twenty-five Gag and Nef epitope peptides stimulated a separate culture.

Per the germline V gene, CDR1 is MNHNS and CDR2 is SASEGT. The CDR3 is made up of 15 amino acids. Trimming took 7 bases from V and 6 from J, leaving 18 bases between them. TCRdb's copy holds only in-frame clones and misses some; the assay was immunoSEQ multiplex PCR. The table shows over 90,000 clones, with around 75% occurring only once. The clonotype comes from a male donor with HIV. This chain joins TRBV6-1 and TRBJ2-2; D is tentatively TRBD1 or TRBD2 (5 bases each). Sequencing input: uncultured baseline CD8+ T cells from peripheral blood mononuclear cells (PBMCs). The CDR3 nucleotides are TGTGCCAGCACCCCTAGAAGGGTGGGGGCCGGGGAGCTGTTTTTT. Translating gives CASTPRRVGAGELFF.